The TCR beta chain described here comes from a study of T-cell memory formation after mild COVID-19. Each CDR3 protein is one row after TCRdb ran MiXCR on the 5' RACE reads. The sample lists about 240,000 distinct CDR3 sequences, 8% to 9.5% occurring once. There are many counts of this clonotype. CDR3 length: 15 residues. The germline gives CDR1 SGHTA, CDR2 FQGNSA. The V and J ends lost 5 bases and 0 bases, in that order; junction bases with no gene match: 4. The V gene is TRBV7-2, the J gene TRBJ1-5; 7 bases map to TRBD1. This clonotype was sampled from a young man who had mild COVID-19 (a few samples of this study predate the infection). Cell type and time point are not known. The sample was PBMCs or a T cell subset sorted from them (not recorded which). The CDR3 DNA follows: TGTGCCAGCAGCGCACAGGGGAATAGCAATCAGCCCCAGCATTTT. This gives the protein CASSAQGNSNQPQHF.